A single sample is the source of the 11 T cell receptor beta chains below, sequenced in a study of CD8 T cells in ankylosing spondylitis. Findings of the study overall: Typical of ankylosing spondylitis blood, it appeared, was a TCR beta motif of seven to nine highly homologous variants.

No antigen has been identified for these receptors. TCRdb redid the calling of the 5' RACE reads with MiXCR, one entry per CDR3 protein. Here the sample spans 750,000 to 850,000 distinct CDR3 sequences, roughly 10% being singletons. Sequencing was done on a sample of blood, either unsorted or a sorted T cell fraction (not recorded which). The origin of the receptors is a male donor with ankylosing spondylitis.

A note on this clonotype: A much more abundant neighbour one base away suggests this may be a read error. The chain couples TRBV29-1 to TRBJ2-1; the match to TRBD2 covers 13 bases. CDR3 length equals 16 residues. Germline CDR1 reads SQVTM; CDR2 reads ANQGSEA. CDR3 sequence reads: CSAEDWTSGRNNEQFF. CDR3 nucleotides: TGCAGCGCTGAAGATTGGACTAGCGGGAGAAACAATGAGCAGTTCTTC.

This clonotype was observed many times. The V gene is TRBV10-3, the J gene TRBJ2-5, with 11 bases matching TRBD2. The length of the CDR3 is 15 residues. CDR1 is ENHRY and CDR2 is SYGVKD in the germline V gene. Trimming took 4 bases from V and 1 from J; bases not matched to a gene: 2. The chain's CDR3 is CAISASGRFQETQYF. The CDR3 coding sequence is TGTGCCATCAGTGCTAGCGGGAGGTTCCAAGAGACCCAGTACTTC.

In its sample, this clonotype was seen many times. This chain connects TRBV29-1 to TRBJ2-1, with D possibly being TRBD1 or TRBD2 (5 bases each). CDR1 SQVTM and CDR2 ANQGSEA come from the germline V gene. CDR3 size: 14 residues. Trimming cost V 4 bases and J 2 bases, with 12 bases left between them. CDR3 protein: CSVVRGATYNEQFF. The CDR3 DNA sequence: TGCAGCGTTGTAAGAGGGGCAACCTACAATGAGCAGTTCTTC.

The table lists this clonotype with a few counts. CDR3 in DNA: TGTGCCAGCGCCATGACAGGGCGTCGTGGCTACACCTTC. Translated: CASAMTGRRGYTF. The rearrangement joins TRBV6-2 or TRBV6-3 to TRBJ1-2; 7 nucleotides align to TRBD1. Per the germline V gene, CDR1 is MNHEY and CDR2 is SVGEGT. The CDR3 loop spans 13 amino acids. With V trimmed by 8 bases and J by 7 bases, 10 bases remained unmatched.

The chain joins TRBV12-3 or TRBV12-4 to TRBJ1-3; D not resolved. The CDR3 extends over 15 amino acids. The V end lost 6 bases, the J end lost 0 bases, and 12 bases lay between the germline ends. The chain's CDR3 is CASSRPASSGNTIYF. CDR3 in DNA: TGTGCCAGCAGCCGTCCCGCCAGCTCTGGAAACACCATATATTTT.

This clonotype showed up just a few times. This chain connects TRBV9 to TRBJ2-3; 7 bases are shared with TRBD2. The germline V gene has CDR1 SGDLS and CDR2 YYNGEE. The trim removed 4 bases at V and 8 bases at J, leaving 4 bases unmatched. The CDR3 totals 12 residues. CDR3 loop: CASSNTSVTQYF. The CDR3 DNA follows: TGTGCCAGCAGCAATACTAGCGTTACGCAGTATTTT.

This clonotype came up a few times. V usage is TRBV4-3 and J usage is TRBJ2-3, with TRBD2 identical over 7 bases. Germline CDR1 reads LGHNA; CDR2 reads YSLEER. V was clipped by 2 bases and J by 3 bases; unmatched bases: 8. The CDR3 sequence is 16 residues long. The CDR3, as DNA: TGCGCCAGCAGCCAATCCTCTTCCGGGAGGACAGATACGCAGTATTTT. Its translation: CASSQSSSGRTDTQYF.

This clonotype was picked up a small number of times. The chain joins TRBV15 to TRBJ2-1, with D hard to call. V was shortened by 0 bases and J by 5 bases, with 17 bases between the two germline ends. The CDR3 spans 17 residues. Germline CDR1 LNHNV, CDR2 YYDKDF (reference sequence). In nucleotides, the CDR3 is TGTGCCACCAGCAGAGATCATTGGCGGACGAAGGACAATGAGCAGTTCTTC. It is translated as CATSRDHWRTKDNEQFF.

This clonotype has only a few counts. This rearrangement joins TRBV29-1 to TRBJ1-4; 8 bases line up with TRBD1. Germline V gene lookup returns CDR1 SQVTM and CDR2 ANQGSEA. The CDR3 length is 13 residues. V lost 6 bases, J lost 7 bases, and 7 bases stayed unmatched. This chain's CDR3 is CSVRQGFSEKLFF. The CDR3 DNA is TGCAGCGTAAGACAGGGGTTTAGTGAAAAACTGTTTTTT.

The V gene is TRBV6-5, the J gene TRBJ1-2, with D unclear. From germline, CDR1 is MNHEY and CDR2 SVGAGI. CDR3 length equals 15 residues. With 0 bases removed from V and 4 bases from J, the gap between germline ends came to 12 bases. The CDR3, as DNA: TGTGCCAGCAGTTACTCAGGGAGGAGGTTCTATGGCTACACCTTC. This sequence encodes CASSYSGRRFYGYTF.

Ten or more counts support this clonotype. CDR3 sequence (DNA): TGCAGTGCTGGGGATAACCTGGAGACCCAGTACTTC. This sequence encodes CSAGDNLETQYF. V gene TRBV20-1 combines with J gene TRBJ2-5; no definite D call. The V and J ends lost 5 bases and 5 bases respectively, with 12 bases between them. The CDR3 is made up of 12 amino acids. Per germline, CDR1 DFQATT and CDR2 SNEGSKA (reference sequence).